These 11 T cell receptor beta chains were all obtained from the same sample, sequenced in a study of T cell repertoires in cytomegalovirus infection. MiXCR, run by TCRdb on the reads, gives a single entry per CDR3 protein. The table includes around 900,000 distinct CDR3 sequences, 31% detected once. These receptors have no known antigen. Material: cultured CD8+ T cells from PBMCs, obtained from culture after CMV antigen stimulation. These receptors were taken from a human donor in good health (CMV status not recorded). Some clones in this sample may be carry-over from other donors' samples.

This chain joins TRBV6-5 and TRBJ1-1; the D is unclear. V lost 0 bases to trimming and J lost 5 bases, with 22 bases between them. This CDR3 is built from 18 residues. Germline V gene sequence: CDR1 MNHEY, CDR2 SVGAGI. In DNA form, the CDR3 reads TGTGCCAGCAGTTACTCGATCGGAGTCACTGGGCGAGAGACTGAAGCTTTCTTT. This sequence encodes CASSYSIGVTGRETEAFF.

At least ten counts were recorded for this clonotype. The chain links TRBV6-5 to TRBJ2-7; possible D gene TRBD2, 6 bases. Looked up from germline, CDR1 is MNHEY and CDR2 is SVGAGI. Trimming shortened V by 0 bases and J by 2 bases, and 11 bases separated the two germline ends. The CDR3 length is 15 residues. DNA of the CDR3: TGTGCCAGCAGTTACTCTGCGCGGGGTGCCTACGAGCAGTACTTC. Translation: CASSYSARGAYEQYF.

V usage is TRBV7-6 and J usage is TRBJ1-3; the D gene is possibly TRBD1 (5 bases). Germline CDR1 and CDR2: SGHVS and FNYEAQ. The CDR3 has 18 residues. V was pared by 1 base and J by 0 bases, with 16 bases between. The CDR3 reads CASSLEGPRALSGNTIYF. The CDR3 nucleotides are TGTGCCAGCAGCTTAGAGGGACCCCGGGCCCTCTCTGGAAACACCATATATTTT.

This clonotype was recorded a few times. The V gene is TRBV12-3 or TRBV12-4, the J gene TRBJ1-5; maybe TRBD1 (6 bases). The CDR3 runs 15 residues. The V end was cut by 2 bases, the J end by 1 base, with 9 bases between. CDR3 protein: CASSLTGTSNQPQHF. Here the CDR3 DNA reads TGTGCCAGCAGTTTAACAGGGACGAGCAATCAGCCCCAGCATTTT.

J is TRBJ2-6 and V is TRBV5-1; 7 bases agree with TRBD1. CDR1 is SGHRS and CDR2 is YFSETQ in the germline V gene. V trimming: 7 bases; J trimming: 0 bases; junction bases outside the gene matches: 1. This CDR3 is built from 14 residues. The CDR3, as DNA: TGCGCCAGCCAGGGGGTCTCTGGGGCCAACGTCCTGACTTTC. It yields the protein CASQGVSGANVLTF.

This clonotype was seen more than once but under ten times. One junction end does not reproduce the germline sequence, and a read error may be involved. V usage is TRBV13 and J usage is TRBJ1-1; TRBD1 might be the D (5 bases). Looked up from germline, CDR1 is PRHDT and CDR2 is FYEKMQ (reference sequence). This CDR3 is built from 13 residues. CDR3 residues: CASSLPGEGEAFF. DNA of the CDR3: TGTGCTAGCAGCTTACCGGGGGAGGGTGAAGCTTTCTTT. Drawing the rest from reference TRBV13 and TRBJ1-1, the complete variable domain is AAGVIQSPRHLIKEKRETATLKCYPIPRHDTVYWYQQGPGQDPQFLISFYEKMQSDKGSIPDRFSAQQFSDYHSELNMSSLELGDSALYFCASSLPGEGEAFFGQGTRLTVV.

This clonotype was recorded at least ten times. This sequence joins TRBV12-3 or TRBV12-4 and TRBJ1-1, with D unresolved. The V end was cut by 5 bases, the J end by 1 base, with 11 bases between. This CDR3 has 14 amino acids. CDR3 coding DNA: TGTGCCAGCAGTCCTCGGGATAAGAACACTGAAGCTTTCTTT. Translation: CASSPRDKNTEAFF.

This clonotype has ten or more counts. The chain couples TRBV27 to TRBJ1-1, with 9 nucleotides matching TRBD1. From germline, CDR1 is MNHEY and CDR2 SMNVEV (reference sequence). The junction had 6 bases not matched to a gene; V was cut back by 2 bases and J by 5 bases. The CDR3 covers 15 residues. Here the CDR3 DNA reads TGTGCCAGCAGTTTAGCCCACAGGGGGCGGACTGAAGCTTTCTTT. It is translated as CASSLAHRGRTEAFF.

In this sample, this clonotype turned up a few times. The V and J genes are TRBV4-1 and TRBJ2-1; TRBD2 matches 10 bases. V was pared by 1 base and J by 4 bases, with 4 bases of the junction left unmatched. The germline V gene encodes CDR1 MGHRA and CDR2 YSYEKL. The CDR3 spans 16 residues. The CDR3 loop is CASSQAERGGYNEQFF. The CDR3 DNA is TGCGCCAGCAGCCAAGCTGAGCGGGGGGGTTACAATGAGCAGTTCTTC.

The chain carries TRBV19 and TRBJ1-5; 9 bases are shared with TRBD1. Trimming took 5 bases from V and 7 from J; bases not matched to a gene: 9. The CDR3 totals 15 residues. The germline CDR1 and CDR2 sequences are LNHDA and SQIVND (reference sequence). The CDR3 DNA sequence: TGTGCCAGTAGTGCGCCGGGACAGGGTAAGCAGCCCCAGCATTTT. This sequence encodes CASSAPGQGKQPQHF.

In regard to this clonotype: One end of the junction does not line up with germline, which may come from a read error. The rearrangement links TRBV12-5 to TRBJ2-1; no firm D call. Germline CDR1 LGHNT, CDR2 FRNRAP. CDR3 size: 12 residues. This chain's CDR3 is CASASSFNEQFF. The CDR3 DNA follows: TGTGCTAGTGCCTCCTCCTTCAATGAGCAGTTCTTC.